This TCR beta chain was sequenced in a study of blood T cell repertoires in COVID-19. For the study at large: From T cells, B-cell-depleted T cells, or PBMCs came the material, which was cDNA or gDNA.

The CDR3 covers 15 residues. Losses at the gene ends were 5 bases for V and 0 bases for J; bases not matched to a gene: 4. Germline lookup yields CDR1 SGHTA and CDR2 FQGNSA. Clones were read by immunoSEQ multiplex PCR, and TCRdb kept only the in-frame ones, dropping some. In the table there are about 55,000 clones, just over 85% of which are singletons. The chain is built from TRBV7-2 and TRBJ1-3, with 7 nucleotides matching TRBD1. The sequence was collected from a man aged 80 or over with acute or convalescent COVID-19. Sequenced input: peripheral blood. The CDR3 loop reads CASSRDSPSGNTIYF. CDR3 bases: TGTGCCAGCAGCCGGGACAGTCCCTCTGGAAACACCATATATTTT.